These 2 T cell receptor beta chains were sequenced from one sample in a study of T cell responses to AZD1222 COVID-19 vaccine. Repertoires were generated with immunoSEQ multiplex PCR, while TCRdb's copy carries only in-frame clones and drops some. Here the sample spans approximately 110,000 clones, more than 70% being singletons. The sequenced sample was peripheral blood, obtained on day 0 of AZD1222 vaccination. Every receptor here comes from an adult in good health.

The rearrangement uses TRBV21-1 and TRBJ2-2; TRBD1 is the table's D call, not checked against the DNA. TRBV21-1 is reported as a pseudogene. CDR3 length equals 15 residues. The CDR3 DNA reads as TGTGCCACCGAACCGGGACAGGGTAGGACCGGGGAGCTGTTTTTT. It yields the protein CATEPGQGRTGELFF.

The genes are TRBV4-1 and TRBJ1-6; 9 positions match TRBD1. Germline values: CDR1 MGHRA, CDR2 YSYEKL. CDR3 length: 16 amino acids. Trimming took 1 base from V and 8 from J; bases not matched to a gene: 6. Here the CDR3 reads CASSQGEGQGYSPLHF. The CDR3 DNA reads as TGCGCCAGCAGCCAAGGTGAGGGACAGGGCTATTCACCCCTCCACTTT.